The 25 T cell receptor beta chains below were found in one sample sequenced in a study of T cell responses to AZD1222 COVID-19 vaccine (dated by TCRdb to about 2021). Libraries were prepared through the immunoSEQ multiplex PCR assay. TCRdb took over this immuneACCESS table, retaining in-frame rearrangements with V and J assigned. Such tables are incomplete; in checked studies, under half of the missing clones stem from an unresolved V gene, and the remainder is unexplained. The sample has approximately 150,000 clones on record, 85% to 90% of them singletons. The ten biggest clones cover under 2% of the sample. According to the study, the label for this sample's time point signals: baseline before first vaccination. Source: peripheral blood, taken on day 0 of AZD1222 vaccination. Receptor source: an adult in good health.

The table lists this clone with a count of one. The chain employs TRBV30 and TRBJ1-1, with no clear D. The ends were cut back, 2 bases at V and 6 bases at J, with 16 bases in the middle. From germline, CDR1 is GTSNPN and CDR2 SVGIG (reference sequence). CDR3 length: 14 amino acids. CDR3 region: CAWSISLKDPEAFF. CDR3 bases: TGTGCCTGGAGTATTTCCCTTAAGGACCCTGAAGCTTTCTTT.

V gene TRBV18 combines with J gene TRBJ1-5; D is ambiguous. V was cut by 1 base and J by 5 bases, with 6 bases left in between. The CDR3 contains 13 residues. Germline-derived CDR1 and CDR2 are KGHSH and LQKENI. CDR3 sequence reads: CASSPHIDQPQHF. Here the CDR3 DNA reads TGTGCCAGCTCACCACACATCGATCAGCCCCAGCATTTT.

The V call is TRBV18, the J call TRBJ2-1; 8 positions match TRBD2. Trimming cost V 3 bases and J 4 bases; bases outside gene matches: 14. This CDR3 has 18 residues. Germline V gene lookup returns CDR1 KGHSH and CDR2 LQKENI. CDR3 sequence (DNA): TGTGCCAGCTCACCGGCCGCGTGGGGTAGCGGGAAGTACAATGAGCAGTTCTTC. Amino acids: CASSPAAWGSGKYNEQFF.

This chain links TRBV11-1 with TRBJ2-7; perhaps TRBD1 as D (5 bases). The CDR3 spans 13 residues. Germline CDR1 and CDR2: SGHAT and FQDESV (reference sequence). CDR3 nucleotide sequence: TGTGCCAGCAGCTTAGACCCGCAGGGTCGGATAATCGTC. Its translation: CASSLDPQGRIIV.

The rearrangement links TRBV3-1 (or the pseudogene TRBV3-2) to TRBJ2-7; TRBD2 aligns across 7 bases. The germline gives CDR1 LGHDT, CDR2 YNNKEL (reference sequence). The CDR3 consists of 15 residues. Trimming removed 4 bases from V and 2 bases from J; junction bases left unmatched: 8. This CDR3 reads CASSPTLAVTYEQYF. The CDR3 DNA reads TGTGCCAGCAGCCCCACCCTAGCGGTGACCTACGAGCAGTACTTC.

By frequency in the sample, this clone is medium-sized. CDR3 sequence: CASSYPGMVEQYF. In DNA, the CDR3 is TGTGCCAGCAGTTACCCAGGGATGGTTGAGCAGTACTTC. The rearrangement links TRBV6-2 or TRBV6-3 to TRBJ2-7; perhaps TRBD1 as D (5 bases). V shed 2 bases and J shed 7 bases, with 12 bases lying between them. The CDR3 extends over 13 amino acids. Germline V lookup: CDR1 MNHEY, CDR2 SVGEGT.

The CDR3 DNA sequence: TGTGCCACCAGTGATTCCCCAAGGGCTAGCCCTAACTATGGCTACACCTTC. Amino acids: CATSDSPRASPNYGYTF. The V call is TRBV24-1, the J call TRBJ1-2; D uncertain. Per the germline V gene, CDR1 is KGHDR and CDR2 is SFDVKD. The germline V and J ends were trimmed by 2 bases and 0 bases, with 15 bases remaining between them. This CDR3 is built from 17 residues.

The chain couples TRBV18 to TRBJ2-7, with TRBD1 matching 12 bases. V gave up 4 bases and J gave up 2 bases; unmatched junction bases: 12. The length of the CDR3 is 18 residues. Germline CDR1 reads KGHSH; CDR2 reads LQKENI. CDR3 sequence (DNA): TGTGCCAGCTCACAAACCTCGGGACAGGGGGCGATGGCCTACGAGCAGTACTTC. Residues: CASSQTSGQGAMAYEQYF.

The chain joins TRBV18 to TRBJ1-1; D is perhaps TRBD1 (5 bases). Germline CDR1 reads KGHSH; CDR2 reads LQKENI. The CDR3 runs 14 residues. V was cut by 2 bases and J by 4 bases, with 11 bases left in between. The DNA of the CDR3 is TGTGCCAGCTCACCAACGGGGGAGGTCACTGAAGCTTTCTTT. This translates into CASSPTGEVTEAFF.

The chain recombines TRBV9 with TRBJ1-4; tentative D call: TRBD1 (6 bases). The germline gives CDR1 SGDLS, CDR2 YYNGEE. CDR3 size: 15 residues. Trimming cost V 2 bases and J 8 bases, with 16 bases left between them. CDR3 amino acids: CASSVGRGANEKLFF. The CDR3 nucleotides are TGTGCCAGCAGCGTCGGACGGGGGGCGAACGAAAAACTGTTTTTT.

This clone came up once. This rearrangement joins TRBV19 to TRBJ1-4, with no clear D. CDR1 is LNHDA and CDR2 is SQIVND in the germline V gene (reference sequence). V was cut by 4 bases and J by 0 bases, with 9 bases left in between. The CDR3 has 15 amino acids. The CDR3 reads CASSSTAATNEKLFF. The CDR3 nucleotides are TGTGCCAGTAGTAGCACAGCTGCAACTAATGAAAAACTGTTTTTT.

V and J are TRBV19 and TRBJ1-4, with 9 bases lining up with TRBD1. J lost 5 bases, V lost 3 bases, and 7 bases had no gene match. The CDR3 is 16 residues long. Germline CDR1 LNHDA, CDR2 SQIVND (reference sequence). The chain's CDR3 is CASSIVTGTGNEKLFF. CDR3 in DNA: TGTGCCAGTAGTATCGTCACCGGGACAGGGAATGAAAAACTGTTTTTT.

The chain couples TRBV10-1 to TRBJ2-2; D remains ambiguous. Germline CDR1 WNHNN, CDR2 SYGVQD (reference sequence). V was shortened by 0 bases and J by 2 bases, with 7 bases between the two germline ends. The CDR3 sequence is 15 residues long. The CDR3 loop reads CASSESKGNTGELFF. CDR3 in DNA: TGCGCCAGCAGTGAGTCGAAGGGCAACACCGGGGAGCTGTTTTTT.

This clone was recorded a few times. DNA of the CDR3: TGTGCCAGCAGTTATAAGGATTCACCCCTCCACTTT. It is translated as CASSYKDSPLHF. The chain carries TRBV6-5 and TRBJ1-6; no clear D. The CDR3 spans 12 residues. The germline gives CDR1 MNHEY, CDR2 SVGAGI. V was cut by 3 bases and J by 8 bases, with 5 bases left in between.

This clone has only one observation. This chain links TRBV19 with TRBJ1-2; D gene unclear. The V gene lost 0 bases and the J gene lost 4 bases, with 6 bases spanning the gap. Germline V lookup: CDR1 LNHDA, CDR2 SQIVND (reference sequence). This CDR3 has 13 amino acids. In nucleotides, the CDR3 is TGTGCCAGTAGTATAGATAGGAGCTATGGCTACACCTTC. Translation: CASSIDRSYGYTF.

The rearrangement links TRBV10-3 to TRBJ2-5; 8 bases are shared with TRBD1. Per the germline V gene, CDR1 is ENHRY and CDR2 is SYGVKD. CDR3 size: 13 residues. V shed 10 bases, J shed 5 bases, and the junction held 9 bases outside the gene matches. This chain's CDR3 is CATRTGLGETQYF. The CDR3 DNA follows: TGTGCCACCCGGACAGGGTTAGGCGAGACCCAGTACTTC.

This clone came up a few times. The chain has TRBV18 and TRBJ2-7, with 8 nucleotides matching TRBD1. Trimming at V came to 0 bases and at J to 3 bases, leaving 16 bases not matched to a gene. Germline assignment: CDR1 KGHSH and CDR2 LQKENI. This CDR3 is built from 19 residues. This CDR3 is CASSPPRGRGRTHLYEQYF. CDR3 in DNA: TGTGCCAGCTCACCACCACGGGGCAGGGGGCGCACCCACCTCTACGAGCAGTACTTC.

The CDR3 here is CASSLEGVSIQYF. CDR3 DNA sequence: TGCGCCAGCAGCTTGGAAGGGGTTAGCATTCAGTACTTC. The J gene is TRBJ2-4, the V gene TRBV5-1; perhaps TRBD1 as D (5 bases). Trimming removed 0 bases from V and 9 bases from J, with 10 bases in between. Germline V gene lookup returns CDR1 SGHRS and CDR2 YFSETQ. CDR3 length: 13 amino acids.

The rearrangement joins TRBV29-1 to TRBJ1-5; 8 bases line up with TRBD1. Germline V gene lookup returns CDR1 SQVTM and CDR2 ANQGSEA. V gave up 7 bases and J gave up 5 bases; unmatched junction bases: 7. CDR3 length: 13 residues. In nucleotides, the CDR3 is TGCAGCGCTGGGGACAGGTTGGATCAGCCCCAGCATTTT. Protein sequence: CSAGDRLDQPQHF.

The rearrangement uses TRBV4-3 and TRBJ2-1; TRBD2 aligns across 11 bases. V was clipped by 4 bases and J by 7 bases; unmatched bases: 6. Germline V gene lookup returns CDR1 LGHNA and CDR2 YSLEER. The CDR3 runs to 15 residues. The CDR3 sequence: CASSRVAGGGNEQFF. CDR3 bases: TGCGCCAGCAGCCGGGTAGCGGGAGGGGGGAATGAGCAGTTCTTC.

The chain carries TRBV5-4 and TRBJ2-2; tentative D call: TRBD2 (6 bases). Germline-derived CDR1 and CDR2 are SGHNT and YYREEE (reference sequence). CDR3 length equals 14 residues. The V and J ends lost 4 bases and 3 bases respectively, with 10 bases between them. CDR3 loop: CASSLGLYTGELFF. CDR3 nucleotides: TGTGCCAGCAGCCTGGGACTTTACACCGGGGAGCTGTTTTTT.

This chain uses TRBV28 with TRBJ1-2; TRBD1 matches 9 bases. The ends lost 3 bases at V and 5 bases at J; junction bases unmatched: 7. Germline values: CDR1 MDHEN, CDR2 SYDVKM. CDR3 length equals 15 residues. CDR3 DNA: TGTGCCAGCAGTTTGCCACAGGGGGCGCGATATGGCTACACCTTC. Protein: CASSLPQGARYGYTF.

The chain carries TRBV5-1 and TRBJ1-2; TRBD1 aligns across 11 bases. The germline CDR1 and CDR2 sequences are SGHRS and YFSETQ. This CDR3 comprises 14 residues. V lost 4 bases and J lost 8; bases outside the gene matches: 7. The CDR3 loop is CASSEGQGARGYTF. The CDR3 DNA reads TGCGCCAGCAGCGAAGGACAGGGGGCGCGCGGCTACACCTTC.

CDR3 sequence (DNA): TGTGCCAGCAGTTCGCTTACAGCAGGGGACGATGAGCAGTTCTTC. Encoded protein: CASSSLTAGDDEQFF. This chain joins TRBV6-5 and TRBJ2-1; D possibly corresponds to TRBD1 (6 bases). The germline V and J ends were trimmed by 4 bases and 8 bases, with 18 bases remaining between them. Germline V gene data show CDR1 as MNHEY and CDR2 as SVGAGI. There are 15 residues in the CDR3.

This sequence joins TRBV19 and TRBJ1-2, with D hard to call. Germline lookup yields CDR1 LNHDA and CDR2 SQIVND (reference sequence). V dropped 4 bases and J dropped 6 bases, with 15 bases sitting between them. The CDR3 consists of 14 residues. DNA of the CDR3: TGTGCCAGTAGTACACACATCGTCGCCCATGGCTACACCTTC. Protein product: CASSTHIVAHGYTF.